These 10 T cell receptor beta chains originate from one sample sequenced in a study of blood T cell repertoires in COVID-19. Produced via immunoSEQ multiplex PCR; TCRdb's table is partial and in-frame only. Of roughly 100,000 clones detected, 79% appear once; the ten largest clones hold 15% to 20%. Sequenced input: peripheral blood. The receptor set was obtained from a woman of 80 years or more with active or convalescent COVID-19.

The chain couples TRBV20-1 to TRBJ2-2, with D possibly matching TRBD1 (6 bases). The length of the CDR3 is 13 residues. Germline V CDR1 and CDR2: DFQATT, SNEGSKA (reference sequence). The V and J ends lost 3 bases and 7 bases respectively, with 12 bases between them. The DNA for the CDR3 is TGCAGTGCTAGTACAGGGCGTAGCGGGGAGCTGTTTTTT. Amino acids: CSASTGRSGELFF.

The chain couples TRBV27 to TRBJ2-2; TRBD1 matches 8 bases. Germline loops: CDR1 MNHEY, CDR2 SMNVEV (reference sequence). The CDR3 spans 14 residues. With 6 bases clipped from V and 0 bases from J, the junction kept 0 bases outside the gene matches. The CDR3 reads CASRTGANTGELFF. The DNA for the CDR3 is TGTGCCAGCAGGACAGGGGCGAACACCGGGGAGCTGTTTTTT.

This chain joins TRBV7-3 and TRBJ2-1, with 7 bases aligning to TRBD1. This CDR3 has 16 residues. V lost 4 bases and J lost 8; bases outside the gene matches: 14. Germline CDR1 SGHTA, CDR2 FQGTGA. The DNA for the CDR3 is TGTGCCAGCAGCTCAGGGGGTGGGACCCACGGCTATGAGCAGTTCTTC. Residues: CASSSGGGTHGYEQFF.

V and J are TRBV19 and TRBJ2-7, with 10 nucleotides matching TRBD2. The CDR3 spans 16 residues. J gave up 2 bases and V 5 bases, and 9 bases lay outside the gene matches. CDR1 LNHDA and CDR2 SQIVND come from the germline V gene (reference sequence). CDR3 DNA: TGTGCCAGTAGTCTGCTAGCGGGAGTATTCCCCTACGAGCAGTACTTC. It encodes CASSLLAGVFPYEQYF.

V usage is TRBV28 and J usage is TRBJ2-1, with 7 bases identical to TRBD2. V trimming: 6 bases; J trimming: 5 bases; junction bases outside the gene matches: 13. The CDR3 extends over 16 amino acids. In germline, CDR1 is MDHEN, CDR2 SYDVKM. CDR3 sequence reads: CASRPLIGAGNNEQFF. DNA for the CDR3: TGTGCCAGCAGACCCCTGATAGGAGCGGGAAACAATGAGCAGTTCTTC.

The CDR3 region has the DNA TGCGCCAGCAGCCCTAGGTTGGCTAATGAGCAGTTCTTC. Translation gives CASSPRLANEQFF. The chain couples TRBV4-1 to TRBJ2-1; no reliable D call. In germline, CDR1 is MGHRA, CDR2 YSYEKL. The CDR3 runs 13 residues. The V gene lost 4 bases and the J gene lost 7 bases, with 11 bases spanning the gap.

V is TRBV24-1 and J is TRBJ2-3; 12 bases fit TRBD2. From germline, CDR1 is KGHDR and CDR2 SFDVKD. CDR3 length: 18 residues. J lost 5 bases, V lost 1 base, and 9 bases had no gene match. The CDR3 DNA reads as TGTGCCACCAGTGATTTAGGGACTAGCGGGCGACGCGGAGATACGCAGTATTTT. This sequence encodes CATSDLGTSGRRGDTQYF.

The rearrangement joins TRBV11-3 to TRBJ1-6, with 7 bases that match TRBD1. V shed 5 bases, J shed 0 bases, and the junction held 13 bases outside the gene matches. The CDR3 length is 19 residues. The germline V gene has CDR1 SGHNT and CDR2 YENEEA. The CDR3 spells CASSPFPSDRSSYNSPLHF. In DNA, the CDR3 is TGTGCCAGCAGCCCATTCCCATCGGACAGGAGCTCCTATAATTCACCCCTCCACTTT.

This rearrangement joins TRBV24-1 to TRBJ1-2; the D is unclear. Germline V gene lookup returns CDR1 KGHDR and CDR2 SFDVKD. This CDR3 region has 15 residues. Trimming left V 3 bases short and J 4 bases short, with 14 bases between. CDR3 protein: CATSDPYVGLYGYTF. Here the CDR3 DNA reads TGTGCCACCAGTGATCCGTACGTAGGACTCTATGGCTACACCTTC.

The V gene is TRBV5-5, the J gene TRBJ1-5; possibly TRBD1 for D (5 bases). Per the germline V gene, CDR1 is SGHKS and CDR2 is YYEKEE (reference sequence). CDR3 length: 13 residues. V shed 2 bases and J shed 4 bases, with 7 bases lying between them. The CDR3 DNA is TGTGCCAGCAGCTTCGGGGGTAATCAGCCCCAGCATTTT. It is translated as CASSFGGNQPQHF.